This T cell receptor beta chain originates from a study of lymphopenia after photon versus proton radiotherapy. CDR1 and CDR2 from the germline V gene are SEHNR and FQNEAQ (reference sequence). V gave up 5 bases and J gave up 4 bases, with 17 bases separating them. The CDR3 consists of 15 residues. Here immunoSEQ multiplex PCR was the method, and the copy in TCRdb shows in-frame clones only, minus some. Here the sample spans some 170,000 clones, 75% to 90% being singletons. General study points: After the lymphocyte nadir, photon-treated repertoires showed oligoclonal expansion, especially of CD8+ Temra cells. Relative stability marked proton patients; photon patients lost diversity and naive cells. Post-nadir TCR diversity decline inversely tracked overall survival among those who died. Authors raise, but do not show, better survival with proton therapy.

With regard to this clone: Its specificity is unknown.

This clonotype originated in a man in his forties or fifties with gastric cancer. The rearrangement links TRBV7-9 to TRBJ1-2; D is perhaps TRBD1 (5 bases). This specimen was peripheral blood, taken from a patient treated with photon-based radiotherapy. Here the CDR3 reads CASSPSPGDGYGYTF. CDR3 DNA sequence: TGTGCCAGCAGCCCAAGTCCCGGGGACGGCTATGGCTACACCTTC. The full variable domain, its missing parts supplied by reference TRBV7-9 and TRBJ1-2, is DTGVSQNPRHKITKRGQNVTFRCDPISEHNRLYWYRQTLGQGPEFLTYFQNEAQLEKSRLLSDRFSAERPKGSFSTLEIQRTEQGDSAMYLCASSPSPGDGYGYTFGSGTRLTVV.